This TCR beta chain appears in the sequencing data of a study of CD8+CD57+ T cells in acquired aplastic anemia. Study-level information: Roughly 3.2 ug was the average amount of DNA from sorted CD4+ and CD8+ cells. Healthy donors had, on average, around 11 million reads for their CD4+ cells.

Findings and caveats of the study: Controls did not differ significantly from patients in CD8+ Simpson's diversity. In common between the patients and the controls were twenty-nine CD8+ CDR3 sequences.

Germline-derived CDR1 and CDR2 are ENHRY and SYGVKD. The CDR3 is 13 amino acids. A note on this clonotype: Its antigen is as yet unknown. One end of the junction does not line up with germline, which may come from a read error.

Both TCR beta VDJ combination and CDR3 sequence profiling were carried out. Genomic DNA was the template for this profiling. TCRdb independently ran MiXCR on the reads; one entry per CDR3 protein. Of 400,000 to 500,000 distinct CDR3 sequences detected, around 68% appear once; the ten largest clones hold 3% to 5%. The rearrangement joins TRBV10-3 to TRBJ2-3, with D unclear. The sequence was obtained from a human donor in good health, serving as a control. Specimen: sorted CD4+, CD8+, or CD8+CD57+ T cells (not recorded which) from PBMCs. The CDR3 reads CAIAGRNTDTQYF. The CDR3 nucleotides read TGTGCCATCGCTGGCAGGAACACAGATACGCAGTACTTT.